These T cell receptor beta chains were read from a single sample in a study of cytomegalovirus exposure and HLA in healthy donors. Clones were sequenced by immunoSEQ multiplex PCR, and TCRdb holds only the in-frame ones, with some missing. The table includes about 130,000 clones, just under 80% detected once. Sequencing input: PBMCs. These receptor sequences come from a woman aged 40 to 50 in good health and CMV-seronegative. CDR3s include the opening cysteine and the closing phenylalanine or tryptophan. The D gene is left open where the match is weak. Only some rows state a clone size, as once, few, many or a class for expanded clones.

v_call	j_call	cdr3_length	d_call	clone_size	cdr3_nt	cdr3_aa
TRBV15	TRBJ2-5	12	-	-	TGTGCCACCAGCAGAGGTCTAGAGACCCAGTACTTC	CATSRGLETQYF
TRBV19	TRBJ1-2	13	TRBD1	-	TGTGCCAGTAGAGGACAGGGAACGGGCGGCTACACCTTC	CASRGQGTGGYTF
TRBV27	TRBJ2-7	14	-	-	TGTGCCAGCAGTTCGGGCAGGGGAAGCTACGAGCAGTACTTC	CASSSGRGSYEQYF
TRBV4-1	TRBJ1-2	14	TRBD1	once	TGCGCCAGCAGCCAAGACGACAGGGGCTATGGCTACACCTTC	CASSQDDRGYGYTF
TRBV28	TRBJ2-7	14	-	-	TGTGCCAGCAGGGGGAGTGGGCGGGACTACGAGCAGTACTTC	CASRGSGRDYEQYF
TRBV5-5	TRBJ1-4	16	TRBD1	-	TGTGCCAGCAGCTTGGCAGGGGACAGGGGTAATGAAAAACTGTTTTTT	CASSLAGDRGNEKLFF
TRBV9	TRBJ2-4	15	-	-	TGTGCCAGCAGCCCCTCCGGCAGGGGAAAAAACATTCAGTACTTC	CASSPSGRGKNIQYF
TRBV27	TRBJ2-1	13	TRBD1	-	TGTGCCAGCAGTTCGACAGGGCGCAATGAGCAGTTCTTC	CASSSTGRNEQFF
TRBV18	TRBJ1-5	14	-	-	TGTGCCAGCTCACCAGGAGGGGCTCCTCAGCCCCAGCATTTT	CASSPGGAPQPQHF
TRBV27	TRBJ2-1	12	TRBD2	-	TGTGCCAGCAGGGGGGGGTACAATGAGCAGTTCTTC	CASRGGYNEQFF
TRBV5-1	TRBJ2-5	15	-	-	TGCGCCAGCAGCTTGAGGGCTAGCGTCCAAGAGACCCAGTACTTC	CASSLRASVQETQYF
TRBV28	TRBJ1-2	13	-	-	TGTGCCAGCAGTTTAGGGACTAACTATGACTACACCTTC	CASSLGTNYDYTF
TRBV6-4	TRBJ1-3	17	-	few	TGTGCCAGCAGTCGGCCGGGACTCTTTAGCTCTGGAAACACCATATATTTT	CASSRPGLFSSGNTIYF
TRBV5-1	TRBJ1-6	14	-	few	TGCGCCAGCAGCCTCGGACTGAATAATTCACCCCTCCACTTT	CASSLGLNNSPLHF
TRBV29-1	TRBJ2-7	12	TRBD2	once	TGCAGCGCCTTCGATGAGACGGGAGGGCAGTACTTC	CSAFDETGGQYF
TRBV6-5	TRBJ1-5	14	TRBD1	-	TGTGCCAGCAGTACCGACAGGGGAGGTAGGCCCCAGCATTTT	CASSTDRGGRPQHF
TRBV5-1	TRBJ1-6	15	-	-	TGCGCCAGCAGCTTGACCGGACAGTCTAATTCACCCCTCCACTTT	CASSLTGQSNSPLHF
TRBV30	TRBJ2-3	12	-	few	TGTGCCTGGAGCCAGGCAAAAGATACGCAGTATTTT	CAWSQAKDTQYF
TRBV7-2	TRBJ2-2	15	-	few	TGTGCCAGCAGCCCTGGAGAGGGGGGGACCGGGGAGCTGTTTTTT	CASSPGEGGTGELFF
TRBV10-1	TRBJ2-7	14	TRBD1	-	TGCGCCAGCAGTGAGTCGGGACAGAACTACGAGCAGTACTTC	CASSESGQNYEQYF
TRBV19	TRBJ2-3	18	TRBD1	-	TGTGCCACAAGTAGTGGACAGGGGGTGCCCCCTAGCACAGATACGCAGTATTTT	CATSSGQGVPPSTDTQYF
TRBV5-1	TRBJ2-1	15	TRBD1	-	TGCGCCAGTAGCCGGGACAGGGGTAGGAACAATGAGCAGTTCTTC	CASSRDRGRNNEQFF
TRBV7-2	TRBJ2-4	14	-	-	TGTGCCAGCAGTGAGAGGGCTGGCAAAAACATTCAGTACTTC	CASSERAGKNIQYF
TRBV28	TRBJ2-1	16	TRBD1	once	TGTGCCAGCAGTTACAATCCTGACAGGGTCTTCAATGAGCAGTTCTTC	CASSYNPDRVFNEQFF
TRBV27	TRBJ2-7	14	-	-	TGTGCCAGCAGTTTAGTAGGGAGGACGGGGGAGCAGTACTTC	CASSLVGRTGEQYF
TRBV6-5	TRBJ1-1	15	-	once	TGTGCCAGCGACAGCTCCTCGATAGGTAACACTGAAGCTTTCTTT	CASDSSSIGNTEAFF
TRBV7-9	TRBJ2-7	14	TRBD1	-	TGTGCCAGCAGCTTAGCGGACAGGGAGCGCGAGCAGTACTTC	CASSLADREREQYF
TRBV19	TRBJ1-1	12	-	once	TGTGCCAGTAGGAGGGAGGGGACTGAAGCTTTCTTT	CASRREGTEAFF
TRBV6-1	TRBJ2-2	15	-	few	TGTGCCAGTAAGGGGGGGGCCCGTCACACCGGGGAGCTGTTTTTT	CASKGGARHTGELFF
TRBV7-3	TRBJ2-2	18	-	-	TGTGCCAGCAGCGCCCAGGGGAGCGGGGTGGGAGCCACCGGGGAGCTGTTTTTT	CASSAQGSGVGATGELFF
TRBV11-1	TRBJ2-1	15	-	-	TGTGCCAGCAGCGCACTAGCAGCCTCCTACAATGAGCAGTTCTTC	CASSALAASYNEQFF
TRBV6-6	TRBJ2-5	15	TRBD2	-	TGTGCCAGCAGTTACGGGACTAGTCCCCAAGAGACCCAGTACTTC	CASSYGTSPQETQYF
TRBV10-3	TRBJ1-1	15	-	-	TGTGCCATCAGTGAGGACGGACAGCCGGGCACTGAAGCTTTCTTT	CAISEDGQPGTEAFF
TRBV6-5	TRBJ2-7	14	TRBD2	-	TGTGCCAGCAGTTACCTTGGGGGGGCCTACGAGCAGTACTTC	CASSYLGGAYEQYF
TRBV11-2	TRBJ2-2	16	TRBD2	-	TGTGCCAGCAGCTCTGGGAGGGGCCCCAGGACCGGGGAGCTGTTTTTT	CASSSGRGPRTGELFF
TRBV29-1	TRBJ1-5	14	-	-	TGCAGCGTTGGCAGCGGCAGTTCCAATCAGCCCCAGCATTTT	CSVGSGSSNQPQHF
TRBV30	TRBJ2-7	15	TRBD2	-	TGTGCCTGGATGCGGGGGGGCGGTCAATCGTACGAGCAGTACTTC	CAWMRGGGQSYEQYF
TRBV19	TRBJ1-5	14	-	once	TGTGCCAGTAGTATGACACACTTCAATCAGCCCCAGCATTTT	CASSMTHFNQPQHF
TRBV27	TRBJ2-3	16	TRBD2	-	TGTGCCAGCAGTTCCCTGCCAGCGGGAGGCTCAGATACGCAGTATTTT	CASSSLPAGGSDTQYF
TRBV21-1	TRBJ2-7	14	-	-	TGTGCCAGCAGCGTTGTAGCGGGACCCTACGAGCAGTACTTC	CASSVVAGPYEQYF
TRBV28	TRBJ1-5	20	TRBD1	-	TGTGCCAGCAGTTTTTCTACTGACAGGGCGCCGAATCAATTCAATCAGCCCCAGCATTTT	CASSFSTDRAPNQFNQPQHF
TRBV7-9	TRBJ2-5	15	-	-	TGTGCCAGCAGCTTAGTTGGACCAGGGGAAGAGACCCAGTACTTC	CASSLVGPGEETQYF
TRBV28	TRBJ2-3	16	-	-	TGTGCCAGCAGACCGCTTCGGGGGGCCGGGGCAGATACGCAGTATTTT	CASRPLRGAGADTQYF
TRBV15	TRBJ2-4	18	TRBD2	-	TGTGCCACCAGCAGGTCGCACGGGACTAGCTGGTCCAAAAACATTCAGTACTTC	CATSRSHGTSWSKNIQYF
TRBV6-1	TRBJ2-5	15	TRBD2	-	TGTGCCAGTGCCCAGACGACTAGCGGGTCTGAGACCCAGTACTTC	CASAQTTSGSETQYF
TRBV27	TRBJ1-1	13	TRBD1	-	TGTGCCACCCAGGGGGCGGTAGACACTGAAGCTTTCTTT	CATQGAVDTEAFF
TRBV2	TRBJ2-3	14	-	few	TGTGCCAGCAGCCCCGACAGCTACACAGATACGCAGTATTTT	CASSPDSYTDTQYF
TRBV7-2	TRBJ1-6	15	TRBD1	-	TGTGCCAGCAGCTCGACAGGGGGCGCCGGGTCACCCCTCCACTTT	CASSSTGGAGSPLHF
TRBV19	TRBJ2-7	13	-	-	TGTGCCAGTAGTCCGTCAGACAGTTACGAGCAGTACTTC	CASSPSDSYEQYF
TRBV6-1	TRBJ2-7	13	TRBD1	-	TGTGCCAGCAGTGAAAGACAGGGCTACGAGCAGTACTTC	CASSERQGYEQYF
TRBV6-4	TRBJ2-3	15	TRBD2	-	TGTGCCAGCAGCCGGACTAGCGGGAGTGGGGATACGCAGTATTTT	CASSRTSGSGDTQYF
TRBV27	TRBJ1-2	15	TRBD1	-	TGTGCCAGCAGTTCAGAACCGACAGGGGTGGATGGCTACACCTTC	CASSSEPTGVDGYTF
TRBV2	TRBJ2-7	15	TRBD1	-	TGTGCCAGCTTACCTCAGGACAGGAGCTCCTACGAGCAGTACTTC	CASLPQDRSSYEQYF
TRBV5-1	TRBJ2-3	14	-	-	TGCGCCAGCAGCTTGGATAGTAGCGTAGATACGCAGTATTTT	CASSLDSSVDTQYF
TRBV5-5	TRBJ2-5	15	-	-	TGTGCCAGCAGCTTGGGGCCCCAAGGCGGAGAGACCCAGTACTTC	CASSLGPQGGETQYF
TRBV28	TRBJ2-7	11	-	-	TGTGCCAGCAGTTCTTTATACGAGCAGTACTTC	CASSSLYEQYF
TRBV15	TRBJ2-6	17	TRBD1	-	TGTGCCACCAGCAGGGGACAGGCATTCTCTGGGGCCAACGTCCTGACTTTC	CATSRGQAFSGANVLTF
TRBV7-9	TRBJ1-2	14	-	-	TGTGCCAGCAGCACCTTAACCATCGGGAACGGCTACACCTTC	CASSTLTIGNGYTF
TRBV30	TRBJ1-2	10	-	-	TGTGCCTGGAGTGGTCCAGGCTACACCTTC	CAWSGPGYTF